This TCR beta chain is from a study of PD-1 blockade in classical Hodgkin lymphoma. Study background: Intravenous nivolumab at 3 mg/kg was given to patients every 2 weeks.

Study-wide results and limits: Before treatment, complete responders showed about the same diversity as newly diagnosed patients. The CD4+ diversity rise by C4D1 was clearest in complete responders.

Only in-frame clones appear in the TCRdb table, and some are missing; sequencing was by immunoSEQ multiplex PCR. This table holds 9,500 to 10,000 clones, around 75% found once. J gave up 3 bases and V 4 bases, and 7 bases lay outside the gene matches. From germline, CDR1 is KGHSH and CDR2 LQKENI. The CDR3 is made up of 16 amino acids. Noted time point: cycle 4 day 1 (C4D1), after 6 weeks of nivolumab. Relapse after autologous stem cell transplantation occurred in every patient, and brentuximab vedotin exposure varied. Magnetic negative selection served to purify CD4+ T cells out of PBMCs that had been thawed. About this clone: Its antigen is not known.

The specimen was CD4+ T cells from blood, collected before the fourth cycle of nivolumab. This clonotype originated in a human donor with classical Hodgkin lymphoma. The chain recombines TRBV18 with TRBJ2-2, with TRBD1 identical over 8 bases. Written as DNA, the CDR3 is TGTGCCAGCTCACTGTCCCTGACAGGGGACACCGGGGAGCTGTTTTTT. Translating gives CASSLSLTGDTGELFF.